The clone carrying this T cell receptor beta chain showed up just once. As processed by the authors: How many nucleated cells were present was estimated from reference gene primer amplification. Clones were sequenced by immunoSEQ multiplex PCR, and TCRdb holds only the in-frame ones, with some missing. V and J calls and clone size are copied from that table; D and trimming were computed from the DNA. The data contain 150,000 to 200,000 clones, roughly 78% of them seen just once; the ten biggest clones take up 2.5% to 3%. The data were taken from a study of blood T cell repertoires in COVID-19. Study information: Samples representing acute and convalescent COVID-19 were sourced from the United States, Italy and Spain. T cells, B-cell-depleted T cells, or PBMCs provided the cDNA or gDNA that served as material.

The origin of this receptor is a woman aged 80 or over with active or convalescent COVID-19. Input material: peripheral blood.

DNA for the CDR3: TGTGCCAGCTCACCTATCCTCAGGGACACTGAAGCTTTCTTT. Its translation is CASSPILRDTEAFF. V and J are TRBV18 and TRBJ1-1; tentative D call: TRBD1 (5 bases). The V gene lost 3 bases and the J gene lost 3 bases, with 11 bases spanning the gap. The CDR3 sequence is 14 residues long. Germline CDR1 and CDR2: KGHSH and LQKENI.